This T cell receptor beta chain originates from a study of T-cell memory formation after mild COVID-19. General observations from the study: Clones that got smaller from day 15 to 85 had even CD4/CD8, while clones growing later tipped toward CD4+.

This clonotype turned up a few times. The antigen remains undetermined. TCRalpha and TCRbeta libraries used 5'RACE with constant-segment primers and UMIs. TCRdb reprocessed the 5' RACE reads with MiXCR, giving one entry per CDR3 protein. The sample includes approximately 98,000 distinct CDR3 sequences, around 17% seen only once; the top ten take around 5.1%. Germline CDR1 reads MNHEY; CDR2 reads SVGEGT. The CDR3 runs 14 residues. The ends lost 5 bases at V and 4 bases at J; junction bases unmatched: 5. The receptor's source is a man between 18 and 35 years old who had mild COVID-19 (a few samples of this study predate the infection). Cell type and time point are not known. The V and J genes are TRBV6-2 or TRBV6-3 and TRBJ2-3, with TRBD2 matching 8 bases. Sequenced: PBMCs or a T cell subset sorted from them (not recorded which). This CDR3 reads CASSPSGGSDTQYF. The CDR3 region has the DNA TGTGCCAGCAGTCCCAGCGGGGGCTCAGATACGCAGTATTTT.